A single sample gave rise to the 30 T cell receptor beta chains below, sequenced in a study of blood T cell repertoires in COVID-19. Libraries were prepared by immunoSEQ multiplex PCR; TCRdb keeps only in-frame clonotypes and omits some of them. This sample yields around 300,000 clones, of which approximately 90% are seen a single time; around 3% belongs to the top ten. Sequences were obtained from peripheral blood. These receptors were collected from a woman in her twenties or thirties with active or convalescent COVID-19.

V gene TRBV11-2 combines with J gene TRBJ1-2; D gene ambiguous. V lost 5 bases, J lost 6 bases, and 13 bases lay in between. CDR1 is SGHAT and CDR2 is FQNNGV in the germline V gene. CDR3 size: 13 residues. Here the CDR3 reads CASSTEGRDGYTF. The CDR3, as DNA: TGTGCCAGCAGCACCGAGGGCCGGGATGGCTACACCTTC.

The CDR3 spells CASSVVSGDTQYF. CDR3 in DNA: TGTGCCAGCAGCGTAGTAAGTGGCGATACGCAGTATTTT. The chain has TRBV9 and TRBJ2-3; D is unclear. With 0 bases removed from V and 6 bases from J, the gap between germline ends came to 8 bases. CDR1 SGDLS and CDR2 YYNGEE come from the germline V gene. This CDR3 has 13 amino acids.

This clone was observed once. This sequence joins TRBV27 and TRBJ1-6; 7 bases align to TRBD1. The CDR3 length is 16 residues. CDR1 is MNHEY, CDR2 SMNVEV, per germline (reference sequence). With V trimmed by 5 bases and J by 6 bases, 10 bases remained unmatched. The CDR3 nucleotides read TGTGCCAGCAGTCTTACGGCAGGGGGGATTAATTCACCCCTCCACTTT. Its translation is CASSLTAGGINSPLHF.

The chain recombines TRBV4-1 with TRBJ1-3; weak D call: TRBD1 (5 bases). Germline lookup yields CDR1 MGHRA and CDR2 YSYEKL. The CDR3 runs 14 residues. V was pared by 4 bases and J by 4 bases, with 11 bases between. The CDR3 nucleotides read TGCGCCAGCAGCCTCGCGGGGCAAGGAAACACCATATATTTT. Its translation: CASSLAGQGNTIYF.

V and J are TRBV7-8 and TRBJ1-6; TRBD1 is a possible D gene (6 bases). Germline V gene lookup returns CDR1 SGHVS and CDR2 FQNEAQ. The CDR3 extends over 14 amino acids. The germline V and J ends were trimmed by 6 bases and 5 bases, with 11 bases remaining between them. The CDR3 sequence is CASSSRDNNSPLHF. CDR3 sequence (DNA): TGTGCCAGCAGTTCCCGGGACAATAATTCACCCCTCCACTTT.

The V gene is TRBV6-6, the J gene TRBJ1-6, with unresolved D. The CDR3 length is 14 residues. Looked up from germline, CDR1 is MNHNY and CDR2 is SVGAGI (reference sequence). V was pared by 6 bases and J by 5 bases, with 11 bases between. The CDR3 loop reads CASSPGLNNSPLHF. The CDR3 nucleotides are TGTGCCAGCAGCCCCGGACTGAATAATTCACCCCTCCACTTT.

In nucleotides, the CDR3 is TGTGCCATCAGTGACAGCGGGGGGGCCGGCGGGGAGCTGTTTTTT. Its translation is CAISDSGGAGGELFF. The chain recombines TRBV10-3 with TRBJ2-2; 10 nucleotides align to TRBD2. Germline assignment: CDR1 ENHRY and CDR2 SYGVKD. This CDR3 is 15 amino acids long. Losses at the gene ends were 3 bases for V and 7 bases for J; bases not matched to a gene: 5.

The rearrangement joins TRBV30 to TRBJ2-3, with D perhaps matching TRBD1 (6 bases). Germline CDR1 GTSNPN, CDR2 SVGIG (reference sequence). V gave up 5 bases and J gave up 4 bases, with 7 bases separating them. CDR3 length equals 11 residues. The CDR3: CAWYRADTQYF. CDR3 DNA: TGTGCCTGGTACAGGGCAGATACGCAGTATTTT.

This rearrangement joins TRBV5-1 to TRBJ2-2, with 9 nucleotides matching TRBD1. This CDR3 comprises 16 residues. Germline loops: CDR1 SGHRS, CDR2 YFSETQ. V lost 4 bases and J lost 4; bases outside the gene matches: 8. The CDR3 nucleotides are TGCGCCAGCAGCGCCGGGACAGGGTCGGTCACCGGGGAGCTGTTTTTT. Amino acids: CASSAGTGSVTGELFF.

This clone was seen only once. The chain links TRBV6-2 or TRBV6-3 to TRBJ2-6; 10 bases line up with TRBD1. The ends lost 4 bases at V and 2 bases at J; junction bases unmatched: 8. This CDR3 is 18 amino acids long. CDR1 is MNHEY and CDR2 is SVGEGT in the germline V gene. The CDR3: CASSSPTGGETGANVLTF. The CDR3 coding sequence is TGTGCCAGCAGTTCACCGACAGGGGGCGAAACTGGGGCCAACGTCCTGACTTTC.

This chain joins TRBV6-5 and TRBJ2-7; weak D call: TRBD1 (6 bases). Germline values: CDR1 MNHEY, CDR2 SVGAGI. The CDR3 extends over 14 amino acids. The V end was cut by 6 bases, the J end by 5 bases, with 17 bases between. The CDR3 DNA reads TGTGCCAGCAGAAATGATATCACAGGGAACGAGCAGTACTTC. This sequence encodes CASRNDITGNEQYF.

The chain couples TRBV5-4 to TRBJ2-7; 11 bases agree with TRBD1. Germline-derived CDR1 and CDR2 are SGHNT and YYREEE (reference sequence). Trimming removed 3 bases from V and 2 bases from J; junction bases left unmatched: 1. This CDR3 contains 14 residues. The CDR3 bases are TGTGCCAGCAGCTGGGGACAGGGGGCCTACGAGCAGTACTTC. Protein product: CASSWGQGAYEQYF. Based on the CDR3 plus reference TRBV5-4 and TRBJ2-7, the full variable domain is ETGVTQSPTHLIKTRGQQVTLRCSSQSGHNTVSWYQQALGQGPQFIFQYYREEENGRGNFPPRFSGLQFPNYSSELNVNALELDDSALYLCASSWGQGAYEQYFGPGTRLTVT.

The rearrangement uses TRBV6-1 and TRBJ1-2; D unclear. Germline V gene sequence: CDR1 MNHNS, CDR2 SASEGT. This CDR3 region has 17 residues. The germline V and J ends were trimmed by 4 bases and 0 bases, with 18 bases remaining between them. In DNA form, the CDR3 reads TGTGCCAGCAGTGGTTCAAAGACGTCAGCGCCTAACTATGGCTACACCTTC. Translated: CASSGSKTSAPNYGYTF.

The chain links TRBV7-8 to TRBJ1-2; 8 nucleotides align to TRBD1. CDR3 length: 14 amino acids. The germline gives CDR1 SGHVS, CDR2 FQNEAQ. Losses at the gene ends were 4 bases for V and 4 bases for J; bases not matched to a gene: 5. This CDR3 reads CASSSPGGGYGYTF. The CDR3 coding sequence is TGTGCCAGCAGCTCCCCAGGGGGCGGCTATGGCTACACCTTC. The whole variable domain, remainder taken from reference TRBV7-8 and TRBJ1-2, is GAGVSQSPRYKVAKRGQDVALRCDPISGHVSLFWYQQALGQGPEFLTYFQNEAQLDKSGLPSDRFFAERPEGSVSTLKIQRTQQEDSAVYLCASSSPGGGYGYTFGSGTRLTVV.

CDR3 DNA: TGTGCCAGTCTGCCGGACAGGCGTAGCAATCAGCCCCAGCATTTT. It specifies CASLPDRRSNQPQHF. V and J are TRBV3-1 (or the pseudogene TRBV3-2) and TRBJ1-5, with 7 bases fitting TRBD1. V shed 9 bases and J 0 bases; nucleotides not matched to a gene: 8. CDR1 and CDR2 from the germline V gene are LGHDT and YNNKEL (reference sequence). CDR3 length equals 15 residues.

In its sample, this clone was seen once. The chain links TRBV23-1 to TRBJ2-2, with D maybe TRBD2 (7 bases). TRBV23-1 is treated as an ORF (open reading frame) with a function not yet certain. V lost 11 bases, J lost 4 bases, and 14 bases lay in between. The CDR3 totals 13 residues. The CDR3 loop is CAHEGGSTGELFF. The CDR3, as DNA: TGCGCCCACGAGGGGGGGTCCACCGGGGAGCTGTTTTTT.

As concerns this clone: At one boundary the junction diverges from the germline segment, which might be a read error. The rearrangement joins TRBV2 to TRBJ2-7; 11 nucleotides agree with TRBD1. This CDR3 contains 12 residues. Germline-derived CDR1 and CDR2 are SNHLY and FYNNEI. CDR3 sequence reads: CASSSTGTGGPF. In DNA form, the CDR3 reads TGTGCCAGCAGTAGTACCGGGACAGGGGGACCCTTC.

J is TRBJ2-1 and V is TRBV28; 8 nucleotides align to TRBD2. The J segment lost 9 bases and the V segment lost 3 bases, leaving 10 bases of the junction unmatched. The CDR3 has 15 residues. Germline V gene data show CDR1 as MDHEN and CDR2 as SYDVKM. CDR3 in amino acids: CASSLRGATGGEQFF. DNA of the CDR3: TGTGCCAGCAGTTTGCGGGGGGCCACCGGGGGTGAGCAGTTCTTC.

In this sample, this clone turned up a few times. The V and J genes are TRBV19 and TRBJ1-3; TRBD1 agrees at 10 bases. V was pared by 7 bases and J by 3 bases, with 3 bases of the junction left unmatched. The CDR3 covers 14 residues. CDR1 is LNHDA and CDR2 is SQIVND in the germline V gene (reference sequence). Here the CDR3 reads CASMTGGYGNTIYF. In DNA form, the CDR3 reads TGTGCCAGTATGACAGGGGGCTATGGAAACACCATATATTTT.

The chain joins TRBV28 to TRBJ2-5, with TRBD1 identical over 9 bases. The CDR3 length is 16 residues. V shed 5 bases, J shed 4 bases, and the junction held 11 bases outside the gene matches. Germline CDR1 is MDHEN and CDR2 is SYDVKM. The CDR3 reads CASSPAGQGRGETQYF. For the CDR3, the DNA is TGTGCCAGCAGTCCGGCAGGACAGGGGAGAGGAGAGACCCAGTACTTC.

The gene calls are TRBV3-1 (or the pseudogene TRBV3-2) and TRBJ1-1; TRBD1 matches 8 bases. CDR3 length equals 16 residues. V lost 4 bases, J lost 3 bases, and 10 bases stayed unmatched. The germline V gene encodes CDR1 LGHDT and CDR2 YNNKEL (reference sequence). CDR3: CASSRNRTGTYTEAFF. CDR3 in DNA: TGTGCCAGCAGCCGAAATAGGACAGGGACGTACACTGAAGCTTTCTTT.

V is TRBV7-2 and J is TRBJ1-5; D is undetermined. This CDR3 has 17 amino acids. Trimming stripped 2 bases from V and 2 bases from J, with 16 bases between. Germline loops: CDR1 SGHTA, CDR2 FQGNSA. The CDR3 reads CASSLWAVEEGNQPQHF. In DNA, the CDR3 is TGTGCCAGCAGCTTATGGGCAGTGGAGGAGGGCAATCAGCCCCAGCATTTT.

V gene TRBV24-1 combines with J gene TRBJ2-3; D uncertain. The V end was cut by 3 bases, the J end by 10 bases, with 13 bases between. Germline loops: CDR1 KGHDR, CDR2 SFDVKD. This CDR3 comprises 13 residues. CDR3 sequence reads: CATSDPPGTAQYF. Here the CDR3 DNA reads TGTGCCACCAGTGATCCACCCGGTACGGCGCAGTATTTT.

The rearrangement joins TRBV7-9 to TRBJ2-2; 8 bases line up with TRBD2. The length of the CDR3 is 17 residues. The germline gives CDR1 SEHNR, CDR2 FQNEAQ (reference sequence). V lost 8 bases, J lost 2 bases, and 13 bases stayed unmatched. CDR3 protein: CASRPGGWTPNTGELFF. The CDR3 DNA reads as TGTGCCAGCCGCCCGGGGGGGTGGACACCTAACACCGGGGAGCTGTTTTTT.

V is TRBV5-1 and J is TRBJ2-4, with D perhaps matching TRBD2 (5 bases). This CDR3 is built from 12 residues. The V and J ends lost 2 bases and 8 bases respectively, with 8 bases between them. Germline lookup yields CDR1 SGHRS and CDR2 YFSETQ. The CDR3 coding sequence is TGCGCCAGCAGCTTCGACGGGGACATTCAGTACTTC. It encodes CASSFDGDIQYF. Together with reference TRBV5-1 and TRBJ2-4, the CDR3 gives the full variable domain: KAGVTQTPRYLIKTRGQQVTLSCSPISGHRSVSWYQQTPGQGLQFLFEYFSETQRNKGNFPGRFSGRQFSNSRSEMNVSTLELGDSALYLCASSFDGDIQYFGAGTRLSVL.

The chain is built from TRBV7-9 and TRBJ2-1; tentative D call: TRBD1 (6 bases). V was clipped by 8 bases and J by 6 bases, with 20 bases between them. In germline, CDR1 is SEHNR, CDR2 FQNEAQ (reference sequence). The CDR3 runs 15 residues. CDR3 amino acids: CASGERDTGFNEQFF. CDR3 in DNA: TGTGCCAGCGGGGAACGGGACACAGGGTTCAATGAGCAGTTCTTC.

This clone was observed a single time. V gene TRBV10-3 combines with J gene TRBJ1-2; 10 nucleotides agree with TRBD1. This CDR3 spans 13 amino acids. In germline, CDR1 is ENHRY, CDR2 SYGVKD. Unmatched junction bases numbered 3, after V lost 6 bases and J lost 5 bases. This chain's CDR3 is CAISKDRGYGYTF. CDR3 nucleotides: TGTGCCATCAGCAAGGACAGGGGGTATGGCTACACCTTC.

This sequence joins TRBV15 and TRBJ2-1, with D tentatively TRBD2 (6 bases). Trimming cost V 6 bases and J 9 bases, with 18 bases left between them. In germline, CDR1 is LNHNV, CDR2 YYDKDF (reference sequence). There are 14 residues in the CDR3. The CDR3 reads CATSASRELPEQFF. As DNA, the CDR3 is TGTGCCACCAGTGCCTCCCGGGAGTTACCTGAGCAGTTCTTC.

CDR3 nucleotide sequence: TGTGCCAGCAGCGTAGGGGGGGGCGGCACAGATACGCAGTATTTT. Its protein product is CASSVGGGGTDTQYF. This sequence joins TRBV9 and TRBJ2-3; D may be TRBD2 (7 bases). CDR1 is SGDLS and CDR2 is YYNGEE in the germline V gene. V lost 0 bases and J 1 base, leaving 9 bases between the germline ends. The CDR3 is 15 residues long.

The chain recombines TRBV7-9 with TRBJ1-2, with 10 nucleotides matching TRBD1. CDR3 size: 15 residues. V lost 4 bases and J lost 4; bases outside the gene matches: 6. The V gene's germline CDR1 is SEHNR and CDR2 FQNEAQ (reference sequence). The chain's CDR3 is CASSWGQGISYGYTF. The DNA of the CDR3 is TGTGCCAGCAGCTGGGGACAGGGGATCTCCTATGGCTACACCTTC.